This TCR beta chain was sequenced for a study of blood T cell repertoires in COVID-19. Across the study: From the United States, Italy and Spain came samples of acute and convalescent COVID-19. PBMCs, B-cell-depleted T cells, or T cells provided the cDNA or gDNA that made up the material.

This CDR3 has 16 residues. V lost 3 bases, J lost 2 bases, and 14 bases lay in between. CDR1 and CDR2 (germline): KGHSH, LQKENI. In the original workflow: Using reference gene primer amplification, nucleated cell counts were estimated. The table came from immunoSEQ multiplex PCR; TCRdb's copy has only in-frame clones and leaves some out. V, J and clone size are those of that table, while D and trimming were read from the DNA. The profile shows roughly 190,000 clones, 80% of them singletons. The sequence came from a man in his 60s with acute or convalescent COVID-19. Sequenced input: peripheral blood. The rearrangement joins TRBV18 to TRBJ2-1; the D gene is possibly TRBD2 (6 bases). CDR3 amino acids: CASSPDLAKTYNEQFF. CDR3 nucleotides: TGTGCCAGCTCACCCGATCTAGCGAAAACCTACAATGAGCAGTTCTTC. The full variable domain, its missing parts supplied by reference TRBV18 and TRBJ2-1, is NAGVMQNPRHLVRRRGQEARLRCSPMKGHSHVYWYRQLPEEGLKFMVYLQKENIIDESGMPKERFSAEFPKEGPSILRIQQVVRGDSAAYFCASSPDLAKTYNEQFFGPGTRLTVL.